The 10 T cell receptor beta chains reported below all come from one sample, sequenced in a study of T cell responses to AZD1222 COVID-19 vaccine. The data were produced by immunoSEQ multiplex PCR, yet TCRdb's version contains in-frame clones alone and is incomplete. The sample consists of over 130,000 clones, 70% to 90% of them appearing once. Sequences were derived from peripheral blood, sampled on day 0 of AZD1222 vaccination. These receptors all come from an adult in good health.

The V call is TRBV7-9, the J call TRBJ2-1, with 7 nucleotides matching TRBD2. The CDR3 loop spans 13 amino acids. The junction had 2 bases not matched to a gene; V was cut back by 3 bases and J by 6 bases. Germline CDR1 and CDR2: SEHNR and FQNEAQ (reference sequence). This CDR3 is CASSFTGGNEQFF. The CDR3 nucleotides are TGTGCCAGCAGCTTTACGGGGGGCAATGAGCAGTTCTTC.

This clone was found a few times. This chain connects TRBV6-6 to TRBJ1-1; 9 bases are shared with TRBD1. The CDR3 extends over 18 amino acids. V lost 6 bases, J lost 0 bases, and 14 bases stayed unmatched. The germline V gene has CDR1 MNHNY and CDR2 SVGAGI (reference sequence). For the CDR3, the DNA is TGTGCCAGCAGCCGAGGATCGGCCGGGACAGGGTTGAACACTGAAGCTTTCTTT. Residues: CASSRGSAGTGLNTEAFF.

The gene calls are TRBV6-2 or TRBV6-3 and TRBJ2-3, with D possibly TRBD1 on 6 matching bases. V lost 2 bases and J 6 bases, leaving 15 bases between the germline ends. The germline V gene has CDR1 MNHEY and CDR2 SVGEGT. The CDR3 is 15 residues long. The CDR3: CASSYLRDTADTQYF. In DNA, the CDR3 is TGTGCCAGCAGTTACCTCCGGGACACCGCGGATACGCAGTATTTT.

The chain links TRBV9 to TRBJ2-3, with TRBD2 matching 7 bases. The CDR3 is 16 residues long. From germline, CDR1 is SGDLS and CDR2 YYNGEE. Trimming cost V 3 bases and J 3 bases; bases outside gene matches: 10. The CDR3 region is CASSGMTGGPTDTQYF. CDR3 bases: TGTGCCAGCAGCGGGATGACGGGAGGACCTACAGATACGCAGTATTTT.

The chain uses TRBV6-1 and TRBJ1-2, with 9 bases identical to TRBD1. The CDR3 sequence is 15 residues long. Germline V CDR1 and CDR2: MNHNS, SASEGT. V trimming: 2 bases; J trimming: 2 bases; junction bases outside the gene matches: 3. Here the CDR3 reads CASSEYGTGNYGYTF. In DNA, the CDR3 is TGTGCCAGCAGTGAATACGGGACAGGGAACTATGGCTACACCTTC.

The chain joins TRBV28 to TRBJ1-1; the D is unclear. CDR1 and CDR2 from the germline V gene are MDHEN and SYDVKM. The CDR3 covers 12 residues. V lost 5 bases to trimming and J lost 4 bases, with 8 bases between them. As DNA, the CDR3 is TGTGCCAGCAGTGTCAGGCCCACTGAAGCTTTCTTT. Translating it yields CASSVRPTEAFF.

The rearrangement uses TRBV4-2 and TRBJ1-4; TRBD1 aligns across 8 bases. The CDR3 is made up of 15 amino acids. Germline V CDR1 and CDR2: LGHNA, YNFKEQ. Trimming at V came to 2 bases and at J to 10 bases, leaving 9 bases not matched to a gene. CDR3 sequence reads: CASSQSGTGNGKLFF. CDR3 DNA sequence: TGTGCCAGCAGCCAATCCGGGACAGGCAACGGAAAACTGTTTTTT.

The chain carries TRBV7-3 and TRBJ2-6; D is ambiguous. The germline V and J ends were trimmed by 5 bases and 4 bases, with 12 bases remaining between them. Germline lookup yields CDR1 SGHTA and CDR2 FQGTGA. The CDR3 has 15 amino acids. CDR3 coding DNA: TGTGCCAGCAGCCCACTGTCAGACGGGGCCAACGTCCTGACTTTC. It codes for CASSPLSDGANVLTF.

V gene TRBV10-3 combines with J gene TRBJ2-1; the D gene could be TRBD1 or TRBD2 (5 bases each). The CDR3 extends over 13 amino acids. Germline values: CDR1 ENHRY, CDR2 SYGVKD. Deletions cut 4 bases from V and 3 bases from J, with 7 bases between. CDR3 DNA sequence: TGTGCCATCAGTGGGGGGTACTACAATGAGCAGTTCTTC. This gives the protein CAISGGYYNEQFF.

As DNA, the CDR3 is TGCAGCGTCCGACCGATGAACACTGAAGCTTTCTTT. Protein product: CSVRPMNTEAFF. The V gene is TRBV29-1, the J gene TRBJ1-1; D not resolved. Looked up from germline, CDR1 is SQVTM and CDR2 is ANQGSEA. V lost 6 bases to trimming and J lost 0 bases, with 8 bases between them. This CDR3 spans 12 amino acids.